The 28 T cell receptor beta chains reported below all come from one sample, sequenced in a study of blood T cell repertoires in COVID-19. Assay used: immunoSEQ multiplex PCR; TCRdb lists only in-frame clones, some missing. The table lists around 160,000 clones, 88% of them singletons, with over 2% in the top ten. What was sequenced was peripheral blood. These receptors came from a human donor in a cohort sampled during active COVID-19.

J is TRBJ2-3 and V is TRBV10-1; D is undetermined. The germline CDR1 and CDR2 sequences are WNHNN and SYGVQD (reference sequence). This CDR3 comprises 12 residues. V dropped 3 bases and J dropped 2 bases, with 3 bases sitting between them. The CDR3, as DNA: TGCGCCAGCAGTGACAACACAGATACGCAGTATTTT. This sequence encodes CASSDNTDTQYF.

This sequence joins TRBV4-3 and TRBJ2-1; TRBD2 matches 15 bases. Germline V gives CDR1 LGHNA, CDR2 YSLEER. This CDR3 is built from 21 residues. The V and J ends lost 3 bases and 1 base, in that order; junction bases with no gene match: 13. The CDR3 protein is CASSHDRVGLAGGLSYNEQFF. The CDR3 bases are TGCGCCAGCAGCCATGATAGGGTCGGACTAGCGGGGGGGCTTTCCTACAATGAGCAGTTCTTC.

The chain uses TRBV9 and TRBJ2-1; TRBD2 aligns across 7 bases. V dropped 3 bases and J dropped 3; count of bases not matched to a gene: 9. The CDR3 contains 16 residues. The germline V gene has CDR1 SGDLS and CDR2 YYNGEE. Here the CDR3 reads CASSARGDLDYNEQFF. Here the CDR3 DNA reads TGTGCCAGCAGCGCCCGGGGGGATCTAGACTACAATGAGCAGTTCTTC. The variable domain in full, with the rest retrieved from reference TRBV9 and TRBJ2-1, is DSGVTQTPKHLITATGQRVTLRCSPRSGDLSVYWYQQSLDQGLQFLIQYYNGEERAKGNILERFSAQQFPDLHSELNLSSLELGDSALYFCASSARGDLDYNEQFFGPGTRLTVL.

The chain recombines TRBV2 with TRBJ1-3; the D gene is possibly TRBD1 (6 bases). Germline V gene data show CDR1 as SNHLY and CDR2 as FYNNEI. With 6 bases removed from V and 6 bases from J, the gap between germline ends came to 12 bases. CDR3 size: 13 residues. The CDR3, as DNA: TGTGCCAGCAGCCGGGACAAATTAAACACCATATATTTT. The encoded protein is CASSRDKLNTIYF.

The chain links TRBV6-5 to TRBJ1-5; 9 bases fit TRBD1. The V gene's germline CDR1 is MNHEY and CDR2 SVGAGI. The trim removed 2 bases at V and 7 bases at J, leaving 0 bases unmatched. The CDR3 covers 13 residues. CDR3 nucleotides: TGTGCCAGCAGTTACGACAGGGGGCAGCCCCAGCATTTT. Its protein is CASSYDRGQPQHF.

The chain is built from TRBV5-8 and TRBJ1-5, with D possibly TRBD1 on 5 matching bases. V lost 4 bases and J lost 6, with 17 bases in between. Germline V gene lookup returns CDR1 SGHTS and CDR2 YDEGEE. The CDR3 has 15 residues. Written as DNA, the CDR3 is TGTGCCAGCAGCCCACGGGGGTTTTCAAGTCAGCCCCAGCATTTT. Translating gives CASSPRGFSSQPQHF.

The rearrangement joins TRBV28 to TRBJ2-7, with 9 bases fitting TRBD1. This CDR3 comprises 15 residues. CDR1 is MDHEN and CDR2 is SYDVKM in the germline V gene. V shed 6 bases and J 2 bases; nucleotides not matched to a gene: 8. The DNA for the CDR3 is TGTGCCAGCAGAAGACAGGGGGGGGACCCCTACGAGCAGTACTTC. This sequence encodes CASRRQGGDPYEQYF.

V usage is TRBV5-4 and J usage is TRBJ2-2; 7 positions agree with TRBD1. The CDR3 covers 15 residues. Germline CDR1 is SGHNT and CDR2 is YYREEE (reference sequence). Unmatched junction bases numbered 4, after V lost 5 bases and J lost 0 bases. CDR3 residues: CASRPGTANTGELFF. The CDR3, as DNA: TGTGCCAGCAGACCCGGGACAGCGAACACCGGGGAGCTGTTTTTT. Together with reference TRBV5-4 and TRBJ2-2, the CDR3 gives the full variable domain: ETGVTQSPTHLIKTRGQQVTLRCSSQSGHNTVSWYQQALGQGPQFIFQYYREEENGRGNFPPRFSGLQFPNYSSELNVNALELDDSALYLCASRPGTANTGELFFGEGSRLTVL.

This chain uses TRBV18 with TRBJ1-4; D uncertain. The V and J ends lost 6 bases and 0 bases respectively, with 8 bases between them. This CDR3 is 14 amino acids long. Germline V gives CDR1 KGHSH, CDR2 LQKENI. CDR3 in DNA: TGTGCCAGCTCGCGCCTCGCAACTAATGAAAAACTGTTTTTT. Protein product: CASSRLATNEKLFF.

This clone was seen just once. The V and J genes are TRBV28 and TRBJ1-2; 7 bases agree with TRBD1. This CDR3 has 14 residues. Germline V CDR1 and CDR2: MDHEN, SYDVKM. The V segment lost 7 bases and the J segment 4 bases; nucleotides outside the gene matches: 9. This chain's CDR3 is CASTLTGSGYGYTF. CDR3 nucleotides: TGTGCCAGCACACTGACAGGGTCGGGCTATGGCTACACCTTC.

The chain is built from TRBV6-6 and TRBJ2-7, with TRBD2 as a possible D gene (6 bases). The CDR3 contains 13 residues. The germline V gene encodes CDR1 MNHNY and CDR2 SVGAGI (reference sequence). V lost 5 bases, J lost 3 bases, and 11 bases lay in between. The CDR3, as DNA: TGTGCCAGCAGTCCCGGGGGAAGCTACGAGCAGTACTTC. Its translation is CASSPGGSYEQYF.

The chain combines TRBV11-2 with TRBJ2-3; possibly TRBD2 for D (6 bases). The CDR3 spans 14 residues. Trimming took 7 bases from V and 0 from J, leaving 11 bases between them. Germline V gene data show CDR1 as SGHAT and CDR2 as FQNNGV. The CDR3 bases are TGTGCCAGCACCTTGGGAGGAAGCACAGATACGCAGTATTTT. This sequence encodes CASTLGGSTDTQYF.

The V gene is TRBV29-1, the J gene TRBJ1-4; D might be TRBD1 (5 bases). Germline assignment: CDR1 SQVTM and CDR2 ANQGSEA. This CDR3 region has 13 residues. Trimming stripped 4 bases from V and 6 bases from J, with 12 bases between. The CDR3 loop reads CSVGRGGDEKLFF. DNA for the CDR3: TGCAGCGTTGGGAGGGGTGGAGATGAAAAACTGTTTTTT.

This clone appeared a single time. Germline is not matched at one junction end, which may reflect a read error. The chain recombines TRBV7-3 with TRBJ1-2; maybe TRBD1 (5 bases). The CDR3 covers 15 residues. The V gene's germline CDR1 is SGHTA and CDR2 FQGTGA. The chain's CDR3 is CASSLTAGGDYGYTF. CDR3 nucleotides: TGTGCCAGCAGCTTAACGGCAGGTGGGGACTATGGCTACACTTTC.

This chain uses TRBV30 with TRBJ1-5; D not certain. The CDR3 loop spans 12 amino acids. Germline CDR1 is GTSNPN and CDR2 is SVGIG (reference sequence). V lost 5 bases and J 4 bases, leaving 9 bases between the germline ends. The CDR3 spells CAWGGQNQPQHF. DNA for the CDR3: TGTGCCTGGGGAGGTCAAAATCAGCCCCAGCATTTT.

V and J are TRBV5-6 and TRBJ2-1; 12 bases are a match to TRBD2. The CDR3 runs to 15 residues. Losses at the gene ends were 4 bases for V and 8 bases for J; bases not matched to a gene: 7. Germline V CDR1 and CDR2: SGHDT, YYEEEE. Written as DNA, the CDR3 is TGTGCCAGCAGCAGGCTAGCGGGAGGGCCATATGAGCAGTTCTTC. Translation: CASSRLAGGPYEQFF.

J is TRBJ2-3 and V is TRBV7-2; 12 positions agree with TRBD2. The CDR3 has 17 residues. The junction had 12 bases not matched to a gene; V was cut back by 10 bases and J by 1 base. From germline, CDR1 is SGHTA and CDR2 FQGNSA. DNA for the CDR3: TGTGCCACTGTCCTAGCGGGGGGGAGTTTTGGCACAGATACGCAGTATTTT. It yields the protein CATVLAGGSFGTDTQYF.

The chain uses TRBV29-1 and TRBJ1-6; no definite D call. Looked up from germline, CDR1 is SQVTM and CDR2 is ANQGSEA. The length of the CDR3 is 13 residues. The DNA of the CDR3 is TGCAGTCCCAATAGCTCCTATAATTCACCCCTCCACTTT. Translation: CSPNSSYNSPLHF.

This rearrangement joins TRBV7-3 to TRBJ2-5; the match to TRBD2 covers 9 bases. V dropped 5 bases and J dropped 4; count of bases not matched to a gene: 5. Germline lookup yields CDR1 SGHTA and CDR2 FQGTGA. CDR3 length: 14 residues. The CDR3 loop reads CASSQAGGGETQYF. For the CDR3, the DNA is TGTGCCAGCAGCCAGGCGGGAGGGGGAGAGACCCAGTACTTC.

CDR3 nucleotide sequence: TGCGCCAGCAGCACCCGCCAGGGGGCAGGTGAAAAACTGTTTTTT. Translating gives CASSTRQGAGEKLFF. The V and J genes are TRBV5-1 and TRBJ1-4; the match to TRBD1 covers 8 bases. The CDR3 runs to 15 residues. V gave up 4 bases and J gave up 7 bases; unmatched junction bases: 9. CDR1 is SGHRS and CDR2 is YFSETQ in the germline V gene.

The chain recombines TRBV6-5 with TRBJ2-7; D possibly corresponds to TRBD2 (7 bases). Germline V CDR1 and CDR2: MNHEY, SVGAGI. Trimming removed 5 bases at V and 1 base at J, with 15 bases between. The CDR3 loop spans 15 amino acids. The CDR3 sequence is CASSPWGGRSYEQYF. The CDR3 region has the DNA TGTGCCAGCAGTCCTTGGGGGGGCAGGTCCTACGAGCAGTACTTC.

The V and J genes are TRBV6-2 or TRBV6-3 and TRBJ1-1; D possibly corresponds to TRBD1 (5 bases). The CDR3 is made up of 17 amino acids. Germline CDR1 MNHEY, CDR2 SVGEGT. Trimming took 2 bases from V and 1 from J, leaving 17 bases between them. The CDR3 region is CASSYKVAGNGNTEAFF. Written as DNA, the CDR3 is TGTGCCAGCAGTTACAAAGTGGCAGGGAATGGGAACACTGAAGCTTTCTTT.

This chain connects TRBV15 to TRBJ2-2; D uncertain. The CDR3 consists of 14 residues. Per germline, CDR1 LNHNV and CDR2 YYDKDF (reference sequence). V lost 0 bases and J lost 6, with 8 bases in between. The CDR3 spells CATSRDNGPGELFF. CDR3 in DNA: TGTGCCACCAGCAGAGATAATGGGCCCGGGGAGCTGTTTTTT.

This rearrangement joins TRBV5-1 to TRBJ2-3, with a weak D call TRBD2 (6 bases). The CDR3 loop spans 17 amino acids. V lost 4 bases to trimming and J lost 0 bases, with 18 bases between them. CDR1 is SGHRS and CDR2 is YFSETQ in the germline V gene. The CDR3 nucleotides are TGCGCCAGCAGCGTAAGAGGGACTCCTATTAGCACAGATACGCAGTATTTT. Its protein is CASSVRGTPISTDTQYF. The full variable domain, its missing parts supplied by reference TRBV5-1 and TRBJ2-3, is KAGVTQTPRYLIKTRGQQVTLSCSPISGHRSVSWYQQTPGQGLQFLFEYFSETQRNKGNFPGRFSGRQFSNSRSEMNVSTLELGDSALYLCASSVRGTPISTDTQYFGPGTRLTVL.

The chain joins TRBV10-3 to TRBJ1-1; 7 nucleotides agree with TRBD1. The trim removed 4 bases at V and 1 base at J, leaving 6 bases unmatched. This CDR3 spans 15 amino acids. Germline V lookup: CDR1 ENHRY, CDR2 SYGVKD. The DNA of the CDR3 is TGTGCCATCAGTGGACAGGGCAAGGAGAACACTGAAGCTTTCTTT. This codes for CAISGQGKENTEAFF.

The gene calls are TRBV28 and TRBJ1-5; possibly TRBD1 for D (6 bases). CDR3 size: 15 residues. The V end lost 6 bases, the J end lost 0 bases, and 12 bases lay between the germline ends. Germline lookup yields CDR1 MDHEN and CDR2 SYDVKM. CDR3 nucleotide sequence: TGTGCCAGCAGGGACAGAAGCTATAGCAATCAGCCCCAGCATTTT. Its protein is CASRDRSYSNQPQHF.

The sample holds many counts of this clone. V and J are TRBV4-1 and TRBJ1-1; D unclear. Germline V gene sequence: CDR1 MGHRA, CDR2 YSYEKL. The CDR3 is 12 amino acids. The V end was cut by 0 bases, the J end by 10 bases, with 9 bases between. The CDR3 DNA reads TGCGCCAGCAGCCAAGACTTCATCGGAGCTTTCTTT. Its protein is CASSQDFIGAFF.

The J gene is TRBJ1-2, the V gene TRBV30, with D hard to call. Trimming pared 2 bases from V and 6 bases from J, leaving 13 bases between. CDR1 GTSNPN and CDR2 SVGIG come from the germline V gene (reference sequence). This CDR3 is built from 13 residues. The chain's CDR3 is CAWSSAGVDGYTF. In nucleotides, the CDR3 is TGTGCCTGGAGTTCAGCCGGGGTCGATGGCTACACCTTC.